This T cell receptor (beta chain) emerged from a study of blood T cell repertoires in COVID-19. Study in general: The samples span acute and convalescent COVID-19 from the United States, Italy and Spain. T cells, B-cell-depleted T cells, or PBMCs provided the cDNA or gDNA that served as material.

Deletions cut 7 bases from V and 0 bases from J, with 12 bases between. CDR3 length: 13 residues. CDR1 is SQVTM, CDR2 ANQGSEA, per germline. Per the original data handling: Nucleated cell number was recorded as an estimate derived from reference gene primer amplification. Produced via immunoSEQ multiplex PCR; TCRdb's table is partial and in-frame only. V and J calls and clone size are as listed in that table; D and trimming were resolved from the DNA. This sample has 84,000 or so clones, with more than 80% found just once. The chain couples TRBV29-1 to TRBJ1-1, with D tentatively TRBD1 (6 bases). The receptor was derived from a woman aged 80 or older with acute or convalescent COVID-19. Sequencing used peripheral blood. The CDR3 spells CSATRDMNTEAFF. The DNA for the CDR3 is TGCAGCGCAACCAGGGACATGAACACTGAAGCTTTCTTT.